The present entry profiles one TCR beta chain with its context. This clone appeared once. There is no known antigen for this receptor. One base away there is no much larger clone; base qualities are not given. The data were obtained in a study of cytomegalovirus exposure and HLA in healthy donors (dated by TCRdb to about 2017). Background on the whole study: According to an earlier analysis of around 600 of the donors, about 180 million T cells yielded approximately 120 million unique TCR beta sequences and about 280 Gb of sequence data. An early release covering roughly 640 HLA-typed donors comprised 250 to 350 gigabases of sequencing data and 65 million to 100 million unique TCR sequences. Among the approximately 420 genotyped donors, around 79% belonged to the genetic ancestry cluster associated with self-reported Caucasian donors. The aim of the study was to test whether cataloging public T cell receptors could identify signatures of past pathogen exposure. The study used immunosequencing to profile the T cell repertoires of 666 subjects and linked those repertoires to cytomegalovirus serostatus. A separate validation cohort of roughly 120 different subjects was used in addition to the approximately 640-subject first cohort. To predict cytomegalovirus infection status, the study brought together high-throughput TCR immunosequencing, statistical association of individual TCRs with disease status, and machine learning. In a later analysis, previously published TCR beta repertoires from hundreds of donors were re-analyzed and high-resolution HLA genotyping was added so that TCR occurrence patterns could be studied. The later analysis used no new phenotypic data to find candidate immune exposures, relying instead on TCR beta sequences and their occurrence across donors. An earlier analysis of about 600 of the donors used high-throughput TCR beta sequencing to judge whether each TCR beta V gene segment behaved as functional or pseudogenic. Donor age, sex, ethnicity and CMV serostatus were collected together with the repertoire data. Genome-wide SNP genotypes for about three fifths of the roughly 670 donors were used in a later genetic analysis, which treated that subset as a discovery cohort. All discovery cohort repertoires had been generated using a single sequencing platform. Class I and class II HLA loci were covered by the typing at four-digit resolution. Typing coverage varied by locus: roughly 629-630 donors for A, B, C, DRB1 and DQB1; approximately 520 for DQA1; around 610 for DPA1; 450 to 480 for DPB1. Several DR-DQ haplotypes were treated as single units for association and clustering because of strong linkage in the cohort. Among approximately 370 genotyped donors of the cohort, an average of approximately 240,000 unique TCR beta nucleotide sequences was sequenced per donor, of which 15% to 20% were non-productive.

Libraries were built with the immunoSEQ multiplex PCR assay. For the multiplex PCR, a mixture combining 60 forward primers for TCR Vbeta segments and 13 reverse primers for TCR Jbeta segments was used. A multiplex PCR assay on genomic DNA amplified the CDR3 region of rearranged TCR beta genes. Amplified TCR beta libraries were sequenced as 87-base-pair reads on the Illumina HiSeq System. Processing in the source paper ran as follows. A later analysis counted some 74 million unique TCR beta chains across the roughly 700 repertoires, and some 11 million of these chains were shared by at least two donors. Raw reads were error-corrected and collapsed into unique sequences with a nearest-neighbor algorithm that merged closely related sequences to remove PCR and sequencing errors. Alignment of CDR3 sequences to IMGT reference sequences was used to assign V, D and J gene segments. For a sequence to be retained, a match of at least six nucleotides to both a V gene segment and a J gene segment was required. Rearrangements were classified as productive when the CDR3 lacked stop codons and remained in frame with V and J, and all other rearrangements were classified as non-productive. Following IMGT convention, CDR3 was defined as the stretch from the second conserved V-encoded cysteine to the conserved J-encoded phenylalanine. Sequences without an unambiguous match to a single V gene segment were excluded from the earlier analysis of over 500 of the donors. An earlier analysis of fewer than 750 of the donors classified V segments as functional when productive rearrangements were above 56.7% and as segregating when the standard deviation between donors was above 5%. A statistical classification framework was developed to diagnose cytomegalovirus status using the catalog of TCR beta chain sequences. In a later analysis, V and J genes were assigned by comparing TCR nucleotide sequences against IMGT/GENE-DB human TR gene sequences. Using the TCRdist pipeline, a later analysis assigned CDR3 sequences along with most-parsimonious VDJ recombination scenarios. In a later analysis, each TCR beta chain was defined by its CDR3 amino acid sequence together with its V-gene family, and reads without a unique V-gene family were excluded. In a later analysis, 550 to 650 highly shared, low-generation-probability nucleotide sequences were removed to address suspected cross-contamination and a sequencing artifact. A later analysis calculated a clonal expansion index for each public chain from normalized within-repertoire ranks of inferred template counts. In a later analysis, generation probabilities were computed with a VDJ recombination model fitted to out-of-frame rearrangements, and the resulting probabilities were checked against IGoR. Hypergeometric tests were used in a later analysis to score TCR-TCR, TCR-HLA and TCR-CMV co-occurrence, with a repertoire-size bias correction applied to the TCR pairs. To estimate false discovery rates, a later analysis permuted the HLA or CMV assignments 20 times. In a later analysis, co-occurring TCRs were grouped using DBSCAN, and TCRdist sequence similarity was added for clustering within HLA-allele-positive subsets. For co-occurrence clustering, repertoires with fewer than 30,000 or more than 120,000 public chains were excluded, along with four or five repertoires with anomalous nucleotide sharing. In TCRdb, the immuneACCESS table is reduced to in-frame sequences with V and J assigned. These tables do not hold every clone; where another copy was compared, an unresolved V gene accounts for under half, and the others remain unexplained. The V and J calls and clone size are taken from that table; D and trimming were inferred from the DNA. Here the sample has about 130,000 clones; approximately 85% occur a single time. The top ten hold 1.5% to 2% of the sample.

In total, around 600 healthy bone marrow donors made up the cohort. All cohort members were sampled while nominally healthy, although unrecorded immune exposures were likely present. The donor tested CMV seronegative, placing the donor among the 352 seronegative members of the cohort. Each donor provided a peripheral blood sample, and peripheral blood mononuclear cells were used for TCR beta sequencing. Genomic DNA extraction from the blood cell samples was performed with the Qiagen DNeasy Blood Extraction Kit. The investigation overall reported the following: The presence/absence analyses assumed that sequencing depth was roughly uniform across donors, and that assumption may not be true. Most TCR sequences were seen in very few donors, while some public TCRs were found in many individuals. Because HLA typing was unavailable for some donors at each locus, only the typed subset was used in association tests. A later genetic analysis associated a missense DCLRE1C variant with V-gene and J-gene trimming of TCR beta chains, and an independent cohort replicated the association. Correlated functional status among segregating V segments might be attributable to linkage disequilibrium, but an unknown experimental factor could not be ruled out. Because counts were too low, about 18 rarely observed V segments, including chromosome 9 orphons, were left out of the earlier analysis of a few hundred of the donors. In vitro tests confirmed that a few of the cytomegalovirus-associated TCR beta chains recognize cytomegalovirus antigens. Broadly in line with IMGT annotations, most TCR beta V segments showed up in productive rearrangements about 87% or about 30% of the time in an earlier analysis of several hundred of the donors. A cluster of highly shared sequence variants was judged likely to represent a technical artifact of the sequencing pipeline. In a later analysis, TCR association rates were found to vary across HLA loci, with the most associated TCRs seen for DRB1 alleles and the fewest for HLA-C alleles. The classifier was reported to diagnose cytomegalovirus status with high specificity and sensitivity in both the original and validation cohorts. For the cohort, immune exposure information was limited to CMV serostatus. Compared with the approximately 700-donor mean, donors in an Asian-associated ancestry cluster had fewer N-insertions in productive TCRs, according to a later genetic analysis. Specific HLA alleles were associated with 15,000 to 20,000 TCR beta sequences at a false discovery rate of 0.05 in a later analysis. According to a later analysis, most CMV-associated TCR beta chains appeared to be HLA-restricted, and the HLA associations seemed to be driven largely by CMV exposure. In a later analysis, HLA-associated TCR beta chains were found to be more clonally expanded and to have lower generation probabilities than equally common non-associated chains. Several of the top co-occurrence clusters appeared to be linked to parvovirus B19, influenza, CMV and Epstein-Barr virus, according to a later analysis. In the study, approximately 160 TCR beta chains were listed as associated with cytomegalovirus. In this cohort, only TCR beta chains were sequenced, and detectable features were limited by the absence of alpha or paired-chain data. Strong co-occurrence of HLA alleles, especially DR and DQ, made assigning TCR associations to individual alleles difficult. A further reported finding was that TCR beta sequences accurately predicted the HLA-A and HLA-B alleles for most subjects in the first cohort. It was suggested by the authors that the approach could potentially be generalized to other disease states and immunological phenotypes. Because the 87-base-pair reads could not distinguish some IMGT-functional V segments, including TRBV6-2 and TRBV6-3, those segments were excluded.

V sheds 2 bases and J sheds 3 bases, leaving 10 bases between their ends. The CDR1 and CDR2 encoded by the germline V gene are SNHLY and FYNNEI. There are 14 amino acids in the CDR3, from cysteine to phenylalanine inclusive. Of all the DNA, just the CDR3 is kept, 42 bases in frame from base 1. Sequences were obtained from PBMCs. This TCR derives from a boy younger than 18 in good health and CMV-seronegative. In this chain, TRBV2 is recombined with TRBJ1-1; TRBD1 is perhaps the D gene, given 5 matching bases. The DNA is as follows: TGTGCCAGCAGTGAATACGACAGCTACACTGAAGCTTTCTTT. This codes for CASSEYDSYTEAFF.